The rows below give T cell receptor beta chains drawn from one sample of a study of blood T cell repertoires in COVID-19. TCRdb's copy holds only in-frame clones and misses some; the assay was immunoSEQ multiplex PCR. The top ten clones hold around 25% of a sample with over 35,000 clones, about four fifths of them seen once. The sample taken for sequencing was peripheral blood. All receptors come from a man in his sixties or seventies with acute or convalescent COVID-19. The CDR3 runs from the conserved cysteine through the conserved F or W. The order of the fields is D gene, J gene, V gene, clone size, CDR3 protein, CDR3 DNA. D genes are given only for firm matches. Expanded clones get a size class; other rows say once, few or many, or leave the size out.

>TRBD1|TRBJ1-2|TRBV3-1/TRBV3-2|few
CASSQDNAQGAGYGYTF
TGTGCCAGCAGCCAGGATAACGCTCAGGGGGCCGGCTATGGCTACACCTTC
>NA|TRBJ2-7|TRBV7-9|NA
CASSRTTGSYEQYF
TGTGCCAGCAGCCGGACAACGGGCTCCTACGAGCAGTACTTC
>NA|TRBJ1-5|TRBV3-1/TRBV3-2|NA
CASSQGGSQGNQPQHF
TGTGCCAGCAGCCAAGGCGGGAGCCAGGGCAATCAGCCCCAGCATTTT
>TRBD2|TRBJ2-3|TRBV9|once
CASSVGGGGTDTQYF
TGTGCCAGCAGCGTAGGCGGGGGGGGGACAGATACGCAGTATTTT
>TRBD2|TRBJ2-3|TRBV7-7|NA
CASSLGSGRAGNTQYF
TGTGCTAGCAGCTTAGGTAGCGGGAGGGCCGGGAATACGCAGTATTTT
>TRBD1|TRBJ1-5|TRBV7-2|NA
CASSPGTGLFQPQHF
TGTGCCAGCAGCCCGGGGACAGGGTTGTTTCAGCCCCAGCATTTT
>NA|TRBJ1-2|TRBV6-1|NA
CASSEDSYGYTF
TGTGCCAGCAGTGAGGACAGCTATGGCTACACCTTC
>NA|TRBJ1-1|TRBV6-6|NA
CASSPQPNTEAFF
TGTGCCAGCAGCCCACAGCCGAACACTGAAGCTTTCTTT
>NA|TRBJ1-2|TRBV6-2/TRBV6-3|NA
CASSYSNMQAGGYTF
TGTGCCAGCAGTTACTCGAATATGCAGGCGGGAGGCTACACCTTC
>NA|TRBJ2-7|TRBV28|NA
CASSLGTSSSYEQYF
TGTGCCAGCAGTTTGGGGACTTCCAGCTCCTACGAGCAGTACTTC
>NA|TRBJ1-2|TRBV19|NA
CASSIVGLGNYGYTF
TGTGCCAGTAGTATAGTAGGACTGGGCAACTATGGCTACACCTTC
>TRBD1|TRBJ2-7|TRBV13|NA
CASSLRTGAAGEQYF
TGTGCCAGCAGCTTAAGGACAGGGGCTGCCGGCGAGCAGTACTTC
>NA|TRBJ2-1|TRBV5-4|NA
CASSLSQSYNEQFF
TGTGCCAGCAGCTTGAGTCAGTCCTACAATGAGCAGTTCTTC
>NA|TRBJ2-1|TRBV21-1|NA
CASRPCSGSYNEQFF
TGTGCCAGCAGGCCTTGTAGCGGGAGCTACAATGAGCAGTTCTTC
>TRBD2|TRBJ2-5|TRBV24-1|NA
CATSEGTMIQETQYF
TGTGCCACCAGTGAAGGGACTATGATACAAGAGACCCAGTACTTC
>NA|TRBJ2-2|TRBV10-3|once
CATGGATNTGELFF
TGTGCCACGGGTGGTGCGACGAACACCGGGGAGCTGTTTTTT
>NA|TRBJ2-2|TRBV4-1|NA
CASSQVLTDTGELFF
TGCGCCAGCAGCCAAGTTCTAACGGACACCGGGGAGCTGTTTTTT
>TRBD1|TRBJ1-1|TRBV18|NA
CASSPHRGADTEAFF
TGTGCCAGCTCACCGCACAGGGGCGCGGACACTGAAGCTTTCTTT
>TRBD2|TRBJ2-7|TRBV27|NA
CASSPPSAGGIKAYEQYF
TGTGCCAGCAGTCCCCCTTCGGCGGGAGGAATAAAAGCCTACGAGCAGTACTTC
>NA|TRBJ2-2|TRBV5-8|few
CASSLDLGAGELFF
TGTGCCAGCAGCTTGGATCTCGGGGCCGGGGAGCTGTTTTTT
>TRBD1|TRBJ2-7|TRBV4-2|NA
CASSQEAQGRSYEQYF
TGTGCCAGCAGCCAAGAAGCACAGGGGAGATCCTACGAGCAGTACTTC
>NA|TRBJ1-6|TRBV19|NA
CASRGTIPPLHF
TGTGCCAGCAGGGGCACAATACCACCCCTCCACTTT
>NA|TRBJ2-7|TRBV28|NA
CASSSETVVYEQYF
TGTGCCAGCAGTTCCGAGACAGTCGTCTACGAGCAGTACTTC
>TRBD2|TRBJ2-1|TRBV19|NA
CASSTQGTSGRTSQFF
TGTGCCAGTAGTACCCAGGGGACTAGCGGGAGAACTTCTCAGTTCTTC
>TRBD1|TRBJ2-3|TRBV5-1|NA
CASSYGQGASTDTQYF
TGCGCCAGCAGTTATGGACAGGGGGCGAGCACAGATACGCAGTATTTT
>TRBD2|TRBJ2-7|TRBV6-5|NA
CASSSTSGYEQYF
TGTGCCAGCAGTAGTACTAGCGGCTACGAGCAGTACTTC
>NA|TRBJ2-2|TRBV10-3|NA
CASLRTNTGELFF
TGTGCCTCTTTGCGTACGAACACCGGGGAGCTGTTTTTT
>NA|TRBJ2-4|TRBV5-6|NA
CASSLGQVKNIQYF
TGTGCCAGCAGCTTGGGACAAGTCAAAAACATTCAGTACTTC
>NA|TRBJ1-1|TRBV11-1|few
CASSRDPKRGAFF
TGTGCCAGCAGCCGTGACCCCAAAAGAGGAGCTTTCTTT
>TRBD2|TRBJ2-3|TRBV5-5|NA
CASSMTSGSTDTQYF
TGTGCCAGCAGCATGACTAGCGGTAGCACAGATACGCAGTATTTT
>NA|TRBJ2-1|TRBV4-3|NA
CASSQEGRPGNEQFF
TGCGCCAGCAGCCAAGAGGGTAGGCCGGGGAATGAGCAGTTCTTC
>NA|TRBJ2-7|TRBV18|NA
CASSPGDIEQYF
TGTGCCAGCTCACCAGGGGACATCGAGCAGTACTTC
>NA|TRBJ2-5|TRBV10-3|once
CAISEGLAGVETQYF
TGTGCCATCAGTGAAGGCCTAGCTGGAGTGGAGACCCAGTACTTC
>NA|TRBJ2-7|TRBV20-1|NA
CSASRSSYEQYF
TGCAGTGCTAGTCGGTCCTCCTACGAGCAGTACTTC
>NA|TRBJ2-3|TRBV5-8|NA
CASSLGQGRADTQYF
TGTGCCAGCAGCTTGGGACAGGGGAGGGCAGATACGCAGTATTTT
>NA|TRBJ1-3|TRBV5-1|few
CASSMMRQQARISGNTIYF
TGCGCCAGCAGCATGATGCGCCAACAGGCGCGCATCTCTGGAAACACCATATATTTT
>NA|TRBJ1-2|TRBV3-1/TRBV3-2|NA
CASSPPLRGGGYTF
TGTGCCAGCAGTCCTCCTCTACGCGGGGGTGGCTACACCTTC
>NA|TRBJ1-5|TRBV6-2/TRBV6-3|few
CASSYSTILEHQPQHF
TGTGCCAGCAGTTACTCGACAATCCTCGAACATCAGCCCCAGCATTTT
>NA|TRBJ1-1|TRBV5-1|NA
CASSPGGTSNTEAFF
TGCGCCAGCAGCCCGGGAGGGACATCGAACACTGAAGCTTTCTTT
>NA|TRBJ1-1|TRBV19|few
CASTATSGRKSLTEAFF
TGTGCCAGTACCGCCACGAGCGGACGGAAGAGTCTCACTGAAGCTTTCTTT
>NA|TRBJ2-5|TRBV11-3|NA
CASSPRGVGETQYF
TGTGCCAGCAGCCCTCGCGGGGTTGGGGAGACCCAGTACTTC
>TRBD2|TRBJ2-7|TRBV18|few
CASSPLAGEGFEQYF
TGTGCCAGCTCACCACTAGCGGGAGAAGGTTTCGAGCAGTACTTC
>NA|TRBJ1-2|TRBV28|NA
CASSQINYGYTF
TGTGCCAGCAGCCAAATTAACTATGGCTACACCTTC
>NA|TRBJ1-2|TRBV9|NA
CASSVDTAWGYTF
TGTGCCAGCAGCGTGGACACCGCTTGGGGCTACACCTTC
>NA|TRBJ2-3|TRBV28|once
CASNTLQPSTDTQYF
TGTGCCAGCAACACACTACAACCTTCCACAGATACGCAGTATTTT
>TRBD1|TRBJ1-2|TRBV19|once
CASRRTGGDGYTF
TGTGCCAGTAGAAGGACAGGGGGAGATGGCTACACCTTC
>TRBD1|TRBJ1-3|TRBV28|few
CATQGAQVVGNTIYF
TGTGCCACCCAGGGGGCTCAGGTAGTTGGAAACACCATATATTTT
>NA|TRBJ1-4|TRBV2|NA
CASRLTYAESEKLFF
TGTGCCAGCAGACTTACCTATGCTGAGAGTGAAAAACTGTTTTTT
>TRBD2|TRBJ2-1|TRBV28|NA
CASSPGLAPYNEQFF
TGTGCCAGCAGCCCCGGACTAGCCCCTTACAATGAGCAGTTCTTC
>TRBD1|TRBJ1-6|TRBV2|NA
CAIYLRDRDSPLHF
TGTGCCATCTACCTCCGGGACAGGGATTCACCCCTCCACTTT
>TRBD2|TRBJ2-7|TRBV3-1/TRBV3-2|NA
CASSQDPGGLTYEQYF
TGTGCCAGCAGCCAAGATCCGGGAGGCCTTACCTACGAGCAGTACTTC
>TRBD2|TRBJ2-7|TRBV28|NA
CASSLGLAGTYEQYF
TGTGCCAGCAGCCTAGGGCTAGCGGGAACCTACGAGCAGTACTTC
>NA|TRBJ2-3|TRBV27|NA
CASSSLWGADTQYF
TGTGCCAGCAGCAGTCTATGGGGCGCAGATACGCAGTATTTT